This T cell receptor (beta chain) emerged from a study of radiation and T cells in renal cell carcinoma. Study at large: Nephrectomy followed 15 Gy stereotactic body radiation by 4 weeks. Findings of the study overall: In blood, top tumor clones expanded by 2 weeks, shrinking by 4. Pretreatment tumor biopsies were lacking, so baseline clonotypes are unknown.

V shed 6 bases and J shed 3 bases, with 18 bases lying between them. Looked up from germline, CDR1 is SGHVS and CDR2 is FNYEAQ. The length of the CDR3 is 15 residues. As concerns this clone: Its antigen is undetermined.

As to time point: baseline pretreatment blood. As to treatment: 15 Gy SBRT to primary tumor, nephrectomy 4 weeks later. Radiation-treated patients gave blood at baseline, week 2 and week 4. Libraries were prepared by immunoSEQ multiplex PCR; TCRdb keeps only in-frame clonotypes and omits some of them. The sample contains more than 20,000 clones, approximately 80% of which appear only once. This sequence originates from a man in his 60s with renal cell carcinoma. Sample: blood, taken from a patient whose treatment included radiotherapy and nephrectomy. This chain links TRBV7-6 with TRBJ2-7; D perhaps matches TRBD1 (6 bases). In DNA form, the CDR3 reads TGTGCCAGCAGTCTTAAACCGGGACACCTCTACGAGCAGTACTTC. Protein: CASSLKPGHLYEQYF.